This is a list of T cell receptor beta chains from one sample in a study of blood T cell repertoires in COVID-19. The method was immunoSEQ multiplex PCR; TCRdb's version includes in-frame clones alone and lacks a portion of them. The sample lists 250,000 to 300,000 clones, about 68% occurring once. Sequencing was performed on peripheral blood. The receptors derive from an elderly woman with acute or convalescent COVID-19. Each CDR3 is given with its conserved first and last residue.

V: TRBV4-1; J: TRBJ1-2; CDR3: CASSQNPGNSYGYTF
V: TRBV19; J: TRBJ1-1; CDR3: CASSMALGTLGPHSEAFF
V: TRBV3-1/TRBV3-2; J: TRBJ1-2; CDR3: CASSQDVKGVGRGYTF
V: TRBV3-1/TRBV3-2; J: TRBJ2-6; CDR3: CASSHATGTGANVLTF
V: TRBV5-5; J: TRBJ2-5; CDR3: CASSLVPREGQETQYF
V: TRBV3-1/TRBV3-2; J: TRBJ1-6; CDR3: CASSQRTGRNSPLHF
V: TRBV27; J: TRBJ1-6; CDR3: CASSWAGTGLNSPLHF
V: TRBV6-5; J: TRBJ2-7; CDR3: CASSTRTGTYEQYF
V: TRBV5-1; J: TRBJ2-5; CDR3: CASSLEGGTETQYF
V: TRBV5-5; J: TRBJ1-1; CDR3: CASSLGQQNTEAFF
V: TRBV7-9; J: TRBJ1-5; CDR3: CASSSNTGPNQPQHF
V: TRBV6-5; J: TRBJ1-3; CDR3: CASSYTGVSSGNTIYF
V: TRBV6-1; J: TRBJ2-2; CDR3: CASSDRDTGELFF
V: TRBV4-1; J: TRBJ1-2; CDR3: CASSHAARENYGYTF
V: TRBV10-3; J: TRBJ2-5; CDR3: CATSDPQETQYF
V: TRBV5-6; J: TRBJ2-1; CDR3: CASSLMTSTYNEQFF
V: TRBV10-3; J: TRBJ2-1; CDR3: CAISASDEQFF
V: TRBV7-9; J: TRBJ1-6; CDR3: CASSSRPGQDRSPLHF
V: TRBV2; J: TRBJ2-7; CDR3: CASSESGLLSYEQYF
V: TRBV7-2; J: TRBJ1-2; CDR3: CASSLAQVYGYTF
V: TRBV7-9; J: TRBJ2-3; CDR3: CASSLGLAGITDTQYF
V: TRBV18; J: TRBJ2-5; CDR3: CASSPPRGAGQETQYF
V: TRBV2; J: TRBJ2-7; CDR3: CASREHWTGKNEQYF
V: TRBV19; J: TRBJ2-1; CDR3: CASSQRPQGLARNEQFF
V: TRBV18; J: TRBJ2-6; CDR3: CASSPPLRGPGANVLTF